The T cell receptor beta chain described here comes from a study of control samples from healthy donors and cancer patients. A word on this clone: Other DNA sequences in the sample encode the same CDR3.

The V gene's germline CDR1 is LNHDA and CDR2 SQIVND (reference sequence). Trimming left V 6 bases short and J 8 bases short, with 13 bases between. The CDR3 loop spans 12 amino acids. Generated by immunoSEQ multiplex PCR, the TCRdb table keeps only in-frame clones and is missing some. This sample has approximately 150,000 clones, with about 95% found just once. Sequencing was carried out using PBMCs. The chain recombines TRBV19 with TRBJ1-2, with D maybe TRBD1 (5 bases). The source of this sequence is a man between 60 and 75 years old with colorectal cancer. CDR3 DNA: TGTGCCAGTAGCCCGGACAAATACGGCTACACCTTC. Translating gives CASSPDKYGYTF.